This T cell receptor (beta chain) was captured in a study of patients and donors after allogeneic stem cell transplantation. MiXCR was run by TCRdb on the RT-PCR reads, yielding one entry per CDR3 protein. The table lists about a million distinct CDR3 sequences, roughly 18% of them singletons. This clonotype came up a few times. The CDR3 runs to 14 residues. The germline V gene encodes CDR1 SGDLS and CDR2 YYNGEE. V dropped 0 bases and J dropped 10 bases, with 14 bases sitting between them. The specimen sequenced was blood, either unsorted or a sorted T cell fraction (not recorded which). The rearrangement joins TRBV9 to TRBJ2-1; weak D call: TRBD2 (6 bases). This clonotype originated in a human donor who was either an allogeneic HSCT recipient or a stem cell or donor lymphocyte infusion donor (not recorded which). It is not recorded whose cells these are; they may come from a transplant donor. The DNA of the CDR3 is TGTGCCAGCAGCGTAGGGGGAGGAGGGTACGAGCAGTTCTTC. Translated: CASSVGGGGYEQFF.